Listed here is a single T cell receptor beta chain. CDR1 is SGHVS and CDR2 is FNYEAQ in the germline V gene. With 2 bases removed from V and 0 bases from J, the gap between germline ends came to 10 bases. This CDR3 comprises 16 residues. Those who participated ranged in age from roughly 18 to 90 years and resided in under 25 US areas. Assignment of participants to cohorts was predicated upon participant-reported clinical history. Sequencing was performed with immunoSEQ multiplex PCR; in TCRdb, only in-frame clones are kept and a portion is missing. The sample consists of approximately 270,000 clones, roughly nine tenths of them appearing once. This sample is drawn from a study of blood T cell repertoires in COVID-19.

This TCR was sampled from a human donor in a cohort exposed to, infected with or recovered from COVID-19 (not recorded which). The donor label of this sample is uncertain. This chain joins TRBV7-6 and TRBJ2-2; no definite D call. Specimen: PBMCs or T cells enriched from blood (not recorded which). The CDR3 region is CASSLSPRANTGELFF. DNA of the CDR3: TGTGCCAGCAGCTTAAGCCCGAGAGCGAACACCGGGGAGCTGTTTTTT.